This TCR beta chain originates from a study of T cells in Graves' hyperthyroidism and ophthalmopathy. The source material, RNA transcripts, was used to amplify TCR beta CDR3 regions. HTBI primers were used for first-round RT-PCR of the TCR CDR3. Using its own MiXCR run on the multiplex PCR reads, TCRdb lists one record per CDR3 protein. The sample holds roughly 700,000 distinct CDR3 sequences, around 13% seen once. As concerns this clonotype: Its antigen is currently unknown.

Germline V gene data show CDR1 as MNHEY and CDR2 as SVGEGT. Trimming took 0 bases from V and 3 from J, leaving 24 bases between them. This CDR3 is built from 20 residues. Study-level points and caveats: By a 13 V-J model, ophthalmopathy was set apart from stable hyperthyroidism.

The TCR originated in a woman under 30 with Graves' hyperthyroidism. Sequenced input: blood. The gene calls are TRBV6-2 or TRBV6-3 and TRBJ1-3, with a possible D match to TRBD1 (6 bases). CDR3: CASSYSRPVGRGRFGNTIYF. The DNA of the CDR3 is TGTGCCAGCAGTTACTCTAGGCCGGTTGGCAGGGGACGATTTGGAAACACCATATATTTT.